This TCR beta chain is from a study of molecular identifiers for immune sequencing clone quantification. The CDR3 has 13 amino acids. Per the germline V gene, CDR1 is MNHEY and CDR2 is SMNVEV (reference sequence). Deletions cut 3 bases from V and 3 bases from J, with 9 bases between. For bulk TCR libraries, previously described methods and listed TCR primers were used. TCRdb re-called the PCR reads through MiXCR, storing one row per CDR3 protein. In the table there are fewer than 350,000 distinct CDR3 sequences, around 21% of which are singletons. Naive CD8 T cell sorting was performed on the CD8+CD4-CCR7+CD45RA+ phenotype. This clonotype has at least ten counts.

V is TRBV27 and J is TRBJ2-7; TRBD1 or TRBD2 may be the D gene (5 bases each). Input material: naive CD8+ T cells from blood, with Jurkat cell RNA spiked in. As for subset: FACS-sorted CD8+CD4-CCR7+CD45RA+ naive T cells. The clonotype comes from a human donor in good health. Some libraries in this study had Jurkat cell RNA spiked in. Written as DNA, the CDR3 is TGTGCCAGCAGTTTTCGGGACGGCTACGAGCAGTACTTC. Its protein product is CASSFRDGYEQYF.